The rows below give T cell receptor beta chains drawn from one sample of a study of beta chain features in type 1 diabetes. Repertoires were generated with immunoSEQ multiplex PCR, while TCRdb's copy carries only in-frame clones and drops some. This sample has about 620,000 clones, with around 16% found just once. Sequencing was done on a sample of naive CD4+ T cells from blood. All receptors derive from a man younger than 30 in good health. The CDR3 runs from the conserved cysteine through the conserved F or W. The order of the fields is CDR3 length, V gene, J gene, clone size, D gene, CDR3 DNA, CDR3 protein. A D gene is named only where the DNA matches it firmly. Expanded clones get a size class; other rows say once, few or many, or leave the size out.

15	TRBV28	TRBJ2-7	NA	NA	TGTGCCAGCAATGTGGGCATCCGGAAAAAATACGAGCAGTACTTC	CASNVGIRKKYEQYF
14	TRBV4-1	TRBJ2-2	NA	NA	TGCGCCAGCACGACGGGCTGGTACACCGGGGAGCTGTTTTTT	CASTTGWYTGELFF
15	TRBV4-1	TRBJ2-5	few	TRBD1	TGCGCCAGCAGCTCACACGGACAGGGGCAAGAGACCCAGTACTTC	CASSSHGQGQETQYF
15	TRBV5-8	TRBJ2-5	few	NA	TGTGCCAGCAGCCTTCCTAGGTTGGGTTTAGAGACCCAGTACTTC	CASSLPRLGLETQYF
15	TRBV28	TRBJ2-7	NA	NA	TGTGCCAGCAGCTACCCCGGACGGGGGCCCTACGAGCAGTACTTC	CASSYPGRGPYEQYF
18	TRBV28	TRBJ2-6	few	TRBD1	TGTGCCAGCAGGGCTACGGGGACAGCTTACTCTGGGGCCAACGTCCTGACTTTC	CASRATGTAYSGANVLTF
15	TRBV28	TRBJ1-6	NA	TRBD1	TGTGCCAGCAGTTTGTTCTCAGGGGGCGAGTCACCCCTCCACTTT	CASSLFSGGESPLHF
16	TRBV5-6	TRBJ2-5	few	TRBD2	TGTGCCAGCAGCCCGGTCCCGGGACTAGCGCAAGAGACCCAGTACTTC	CASSPVPGLAQETQYF
13	TRBV15	TRBJ1-6	NA	NA	TGTGCCACCAGCAGAGTGGGCCCTTCGCGCCTCCACTTT	CATSRVGPSRLHF
15	TRBV6-5	TRBJ2-1	few	NA	TGTGCCAGCCGTCAAGGGGGGATTACCTACAATGAGCAGTTCTTC	CASRQGGITYNEQFF
13	TRBV29-1	TRBJ2-5	NA	NA	TGCAGCGTTGAAGGGAGGGGCCAAGAGACCCAGTACTTC	CSVEGRGQETQYF
15	TRBV14	TRBJ1-6	few	TRBD1	TGTGCCAGCAGCCAAGATGGGACAGCGAATTCACCCCTCCACTTT	CASSQDGTANSPLHF
17	TRBV28	TRBJ2-3	NA	NA	TGTGCCAGCAGTTCCCCTAGACACGGGGGAGGCACAGATACGCAGTATTTT	CASSSPRHGGGTDTQYF
15	TRBV7-6	TRBJ2-7	NA	NA	TGTGCCAGCAGCTTAGCGGCTATCTCCTCCTACGAGCAGTACTTC	CASSLAAISSYEQYF
15	TRBV5-4	TRBJ1-5	few	NA	TGTGCCAGCAGCTTGGTAAGCAGGAGCAATCAGCCCCAGCATTTT	CASSLVSRSNQPQHF
15	TRBV7-2	TRBJ2-3	NA	NA	TGTGCCAGCAGCTTGAGCCCTAGCGGCACAGATACGCAGTATTTT	CASSLSPSGTDTQYF
11	TRBV20-1	TRBJ2-3	few	NA	TGCAGTGCTAGAGGCGGAGATACGCAGTATTTT	CSARGGDTQYF
15	TRBV6-5	TRBJ2-1	NA	TRBD2	TGTGCCAGCAGTTACTCAGGACTAGGTAACAATGAGCAGTTCTTC	CASSYSGLGNNEQFF
13	TRBV7-3	TRBJ1-6	NA	NA	TGTGCCAGCAGCTCCAGCCTGGGTTCACCCCTCCACTTT	CASSSSLGSPLHF
15	TRBV7-6	TRBJ1-1	NA	NA	TGTGCCAGCAGCTCGCAGACAACCCCGGGGACTGAAGCTTTCTTT	CASSSQTTPGTEAFF
13	TRBV29-1	TRBJ1-2	NA	NA	TGCAGCGCCCCTACAGGGTCCAACTATGGCTACACCTTC	CSAPTGSNYGYTF
17	TRBV15	TRBJ1-1	few	NA	TGTGCCACCAGCAGAGACCGAGGGACGGCTTTGAACACTGAAGCTTTCTTT	CATSRDRGTALNTEAFF
10	TRBV28	TRBJ1-1	NA	NA	TGTGCCAGCACAGACACTGAAGCTTTCTTT	CASTDTEAFF
13	TRBV4-3	TRBJ1-2	NA	NA	TGCGCCAGCAGCCAAGGAAACATCTATGGCTACACCTTC	CASSQGNIYGYTF
15	TRBV7-9	TRBJ1-5	NA	NA	TGTGCCAGCAGCTTTTCCGGGGGAATCAATCAGCCCCAGCATTTT	CASSFSGGINQPQHF
14	TRBV7-2	TRBJ1-6	NA	TRBD1	TGTGCCAGCAGTAGGACAGGGCCCAATTCACCCCTCCACTTT	CASSRTGPNSPLHF
11	TRBV7-9	TRBJ2-3	few	NA	TGTGCCAGCAGCCCGACCGATACGCAGTATTTT	CASSPTDTQYF
16	TRBV4-2	TRBJ2-1	few	NA	TGTGCCAGCAGCCAAGAGGAGGCAAGCCCGGGCAATGAGCAGTTCTTC	CASSQEEASPGNEQFF
15	TRBV28	TRBJ2-1	many	NA	TGTGCCAGCAGTTGGGCGGCAGCGGGTGGGAATGAGCAGTTCTTC	CASSWAAAGGNEQFF
11	TRBV30	TRBJ1-1	NA	NA	TGTGCCTCCCTGAGGGGATCTGAAGCTTTCTTT	CASLRGSEAFF
14	TRBV28	TRBJ2-7	few	TRBD1	TGTGCCAGCACCCCGACAGGGAGCCGCTACGAGCAGTACTTC	CASTPTGSRYEQYF
11	TRBV2	TRBJ2-7	NA	NA	TGTGCCAGCAGCGAAATAGCGGAGCAGTACTTC	CASSEIAEQYF
15	TRBV6-4	TRBJ2-3	NA	NA	TGTGCCAGCAGTGACCGCGGGGCCAGCACAGATACGCAGTATTTT	CASSDRGASTDTQYF
14	TRBV5-1	TRBJ2-1	NA	TRBD1	TGCGCCAGCAGCGCAGGGGGCCATTACAATGAGCAGTTCTTC	CASSAGGHYNEQFF
14	TRBV5-1	TRBJ2-5	NA	NA	TGCGCCAGCAGCTTGTTCGCGGACCAAGAGACCCAGTACTTC	CASSLFADQETQYF
14	TRBV2	TRBJ1-4	NA	NA	TGTGCCAGCAGTGAACGTAGCCTTAATGAAAAACTGTTTTTT	CASSERSLNEKLFF
13	TRBV30	TRBJ1-3	NA	NA	TGTGCCTGGAGTGTAACGTCAGGAAACACCATATATTTT	CAWSVTSGNTIYF
13	TRBV6-5	TRBJ1-2	few	NA	TGTGCCAGCCGGGGACGGCTCCTCTATGGCTACACCTTC	CASRGRLLYGYTF
16	TRBV5-5	TRBJ1-1	few	TRBD1	TGTGCCAGCAGCTTGGCTTTGGACAGGGGGAACACTGAAGCTTTCTTT	CASSLALDRGNTEAFF
13	TRBV2	TRBJ1-1	few	TRBD1	TGTGCCAGCAACGACAGGGGTACCGCAAGAGCTTTCTTT	CASNDRGTARAFF
14	TRBV18	TRBJ1-2	NA	TRBD1	TGTGCCAGCGCGACAGGGGAGGCTAACTATGGCTACACCTTC	CASATGEANYGYTF
12	TRBV10-3	TRBJ2-1	few	TRBD1	TGTGCCATCACATCAGGACAGGGTCTATCGTTCTTC	CAITSGQGLSFF